This TCR beta chain was found in a study of blood T cell repertoires in COVID-19. Germline loops: CDR1 LGHDT, CDR2 YNNKEL (reference sequence). The ends were cut back, 1 base at V and 2 bases at J, with 9 bases in the middle. There are 14 residues in the CDR3. Clones were read by immunoSEQ multiplex PCR, and TCRdb kept only the in-frame ones, dropping some. The profile covers over 60,000 clones, with about 80% appearing a single time and almost 10% taken by the ten largest. Material for sequencing was peripheral blood. This sequence originates from a human donor in a cohort sampled during active COVID-19. J is TRBJ2-7 and V is TRBV3-1 (or the pseudogene TRBV3-2); tentative D call: TRBD2 (5 bases). The CDR3 region is CASSQGGSTYEQYF. In DNA, the CDR3 is TGTGCCAGCAGCCAAGGTGGGAGTACCTACGAGCAGTACTTC.